Below are 22 T cell receptor beta chains sequenced from a single sample in a study of T and B cells in COVID-19 patients. Each TRB amplification used roughly 230-550 ng of genomic DNA from blood. BIOMED2 TRB-A/B primer pools were used in multiplex TRB PCR. Each CDR3 protein is one row after TCRdb ran MiXCR on the multiplex PCR reads. The sample lists about 18,000 distinct CDR3 sequences; roughly 36% were seen once. Material: blood. These receptors originate from a human donor with active COVID-19.

This clonotype was found a few times. The CDR3 protein is CASSSPRGRDFEAFF. DNA for the CDR3: TGTGCCAGCAGCTCCCCCAGGGGGCGAGACTTCGAAGCTTTCTTT. The J gene is TRBJ1-1, the V gene TRBV12-3 or TRBV12-4, with 8 bases lining up with TRBD1. There are 15 residues in the CDR3. J lost 8 bases, V lost 6 bases, and 14 bases had no gene match.

In this sample, this clonotype is medium-sized (0.01 to 0.1%). The J gene is TRBJ2-7, the V gene TRBV27; D tentatively reads TRBD1 or TRBD2 (5 bases each). Deletions cut 5 bases from V and 0 bases from J, with 8 bases between. The germline gives CDR1 MNHEY, CDR2 SMNVEV (reference sequence). The CDR3 sequence is 13 residues long. The DNA for the CDR3 is TGTGCCAGCAGTCCCGGGGCCTCCTACGAGCAGTACTTC. Translation: CASSPGASYEQYF.

The chain has TRBV6-2 or TRBV6-3 and TRBJ2-3, with 9 nucleotides matching TRBD2. The CDR3 totals 16 residues. V gave up 3 bases and J gave up 1 base; unmatched junction bases: 5. Germline CDR1 and CDR2: MNHEY and SVGEGT. CDR3 DNA: TGTGCCAGCAGTTATGGTAGCGGGGGACGCACAGATACGCAGTATTTT. It yields the protein CASSYGSGGRTDTQYF.

The rearrangement uses TRBV10-3 and TRBJ2-1; 8 nucleotides line up with TRBD2. The CDR3 runs to 15 residues. Germline assignment: CDR1 ENHRY and CDR2 SYGVKD. Germline trimming cut 4 bases from V and 4 bases from J; bases unmatched to any gene: 6. Here the CDR3 DNA reads TGTGCCATCAGTGTCAGCGGGGGCCCTTACAATGAGCAGTTCTTC. This codes for CAISVSGGPYNEQFF.

This clonotype is judged medium-sized (0.01 to 0.1%). The chain has TRBV19 and TRBJ2-1; a possible D gene is TRBD2 (6 bases). Trimming removed 6 bases from V and 9 bases from J, with 12 bases in between. The CDR3 contains 12 residues. CDR1 and CDR2 (germline): LNHDA, SQIVND (reference sequence). The chain's CDR3 is CASRLGGFEQFF. The CDR3 coding sequence is TGTGCCAGTAGACTCGGGGGTTTTGAGCAGTTCTTC.

The CDR3 nucleotides are TGTGCCAGCTCACTTTCAACCGGGACTAGCGGAGCTCTAGCCAAAAACATTCAGTACTTC. As protein: CASSLSTGTSGALAKNIQYF. This rearrangement joins TRBV18 to TRBJ2-4, with 11 bases matching TRBD2. This CDR3 comprises 20 residues. With V trimmed by 4 bases and J by 0 bases, 14 bases remained unmatched. Germline V gene lookup returns CDR1 KGHSH and CDR2 LQKENI.

The chain uses TRBV6-1 and TRBJ1-2, with 7 bases matching TRBD1. Trimming at V came to 2 bases and at J to 6 bases, leaving 12 bases not matched to a gene. The germline CDR1 and CDR2 sequences are MNHNS and SASEGT. The CDR3 has 16 amino acids. The CDR3 region is CASSERVRGLVHGYTF. CDR3 bases: TGTGCCAGCAGTGAACGGGTCAGGGGGTTGGTTCATGGCTACACCTTC.

In its sample, this clonotype is medium-sized. J is TRBJ2-1 and V is TRBV19; no clear D. Trimming left V 7 bases short and J 8 bases short, with 12 bases between. The germline gives CDR1 LNHDA, CDR2 SQIVND (reference sequence). The CDR3 has 12 residues. The CDR3 region is CASNQRADEQFF. The CDR3 nucleotides are TGTGCCAGTAATCAAAGGGCCGATGAGCAGTTCTTC.

The V call is TRBV19, the J call TRBJ2-1; possible D gene TRBD2, 7 bases. This CDR3 contains 12 residues. CDR1 is LNHDA and CDR2 is SQIVND in the germline V gene (reference sequence). With 9 bases removed from V and 4 bases from J, the gap between germline ends came to 10 bases. The CDR3 region has the DNA TGTGCCAGGGGGGGGCGGTACAATGAGCAGTTCTTC. Translated, it gives CARGGRYNEQFF.

This chain uses TRBV19 with TRBJ2-3; possible D gene TRBD1, 6 bases. Germline V lookup: CDR1 LNHDA, CDR2 SQIVND (reference sequence). Trimming stripped 0 bases from V and 3 bases from J, with 10 bases between. CDR3 length equals 15 residues. Here the CDR3 DNA reads TGTGCCAGTAGTATAGATCAGGGGCCTACAGATACGCAGTATTTT. Translation gives CASSIDQGPTDTQYF.

The rearrangement uses TRBV5-5 and TRBJ2-7, with 9 nucleotides matching TRBD2. CDR3 length: 16 amino acids. With 3 bases clipped from V and 4 bases from J, the junction kept 11 bases outside the gene matches. Germline lookup yields CDR1 SGHKS and CDR2 YYEKEE (reference sequence). CDR3: CASSWELIAGVYEQYV. In DNA, the CDR3 is TGTGCCAGCAGCTGGGAGCTGATAGCGGGGGTGTACGAGCAGTACGTC.

The chain links TRBV6-6 to TRBJ1-5, with 10 bases fitting TRBD1. Trimming at V came to 6 bases and at J to 4 bases, leaving 3 bases not matched to a gene. Germline V gene lookup returns CDR1 MNHNY and CDR2 SVGAGI (reference sequence). The CDR3 runs to 14 residues. CDR3 coding DNA: TGTGCCAGCAGCTGGACAGGGGGGAATCAGCCCCAGCATTTT. As protein: CASSWTGGNQPQHF.

V and J are TRBV5-5 and TRBJ2-2; D ambiguous. CDR1 and CDR2 (germline): SGHKS, YYEKEE (reference sequence). The V gene lost 0 bases and the J gene lost 5 bases, with 8 bases spanning the gap. This CDR3 contains 14 residues. The CDR3 bases are TGTGCCAGCAGCTTGGGGGAAGCGACCGGGGAGCTGTTTTTT. Amino acid sequence: CASSLGEATGELFF.

This chain links TRBV10-3 with TRBJ1-1; D possibly corresponds to TRBD1 (6 bases). Germline-derived CDR1 and CDR2 are ENHRY and SYGVKD. The CDR3 loop spans 15 amino acids. V lost 3 bases and J lost 4, with 15 bases in between. The CDR3: CAISELGGGITEAFF. Here the CDR3 DNA reads TGTGCCATCAGTGAATTGGGGGGCGGGATCACTGAAGCTTTCTTT.

CDR3 sequence: CSASGGAGVSQETQYF. In DNA form, the CDR3 reads TGCAGTGCTAGTGGGGGCGCCGGGGTATCTCAAGAGACCCAGTACTTC. The chain employs TRBV20-1 and TRBJ2-5; a possible D gene is TRBD1 (6 bases). V shed 3 bases and J shed 2 bases, with 19 bases lying between them. The CDR3 consists of 16 residues. Germline values: CDR1 DFQATT, CDR2 SNEGSKA (reference sequence).

V usage is TRBV6-1 and J usage is TRBJ1-5, with TRBD1 identical over 7 bases. Germline V gene sequence: CDR1 MNHNS, CDR2 SASEGT. The CDR3 has 16 amino acids. V lost 3 bases to trimming and J lost 4 bases; unmatched junction nucleotides: 9. In nucleotides, the CDR3 is TGTGCCAGCAGTGATGGCAGGGGGAGGATGAATCAGCCCCAGCATTTT. Translation gives CASSDGRGRMNQPQHF.

The chain combines TRBV27 with TRBJ2-3, with TRBD2 matching over 8 bases. CDR1 MNHEY and CDR2 SMNVEV come from the germline V gene (reference sequence). The CDR3 is made up of 17 amino acids. Germline trimming cut 5 bases from V and 2 bases from J; bases unmatched to any gene: 12. CDR3 nucleotide sequence: TGTGCCAGCAGTCCATTACTTAGCGGGGAGCCCACAGATACGCAGTATTTT. Its protein product is CASSPLLSGEPTDTQYF.

This clonotype was detected once. The V gene is TRBV28, the J gene TRBJ1-4, with 8 bases identical to TRBD1. The CDR3 totals 17 residues. The germline gives CDR1 MDHEN, CDR2 SYDVKM. The V and J ends lost 7 bases and 7 bases, in that order; junction bases with no gene match: 17. CDR3 bases: TGTGCCAGCAAGGGTGGACAGGGAGCGAGGGAAGGTGAAAAACTGTTTTTT. The encoded protein is CASKGGQGAREGEKLFF.

To note about this clonotype: A much more abundant neighbour one base away suggests this may be a read error. J is TRBJ2-3 and V is TRBV5-4, with TRBD1 matching 8 bases. Germline CDR1 is SGHNT and CDR2 is YYREEE (reference sequence). Unmatched junction bases numbered 2, after V lost 2 bases and J lost 0 bases. The CDR3 is 15 amino acids. CDR3: CASSLQGGSTDTQYF. The DNA for the CDR3 is TGTGCCAGCAGCTTACAGGGGGGCAGCACAGATACGCAGTATTTT. Together with reference TRBV5-4 and TRBJ2-3, the CDR3 gives the full variable domain: ETGVTQSPTHLIKTRGQQVTLRCSSQSGHNTVSWYQQALGQGPQFIFQYYREEENGRGNFPPRFSGLQFPNYSSELNVNALELDDSALYLCASSLQGGSTDTQYFGPGTRLTVL.

The chain joins TRBV20-1 to TRBJ2-3; D gene ambiguous. This CDR3 comprises 10 residues. V lost 3 bases to trimming and J lost 8 bases, with 6 bases between them. Looked up from germline, CDR1 is DFQATT and CDR2 is SNEGSKA (reference sequence). The CDR3 DNA reads as TGCAGTGCTAGTGAGGCTACGCAGTATTTT. This sequence encodes CSASEATQYF.

Judged by abundance, this clonotype is medium-sized. This sequence joins TRBV19 and TRBJ2-2, with 7 bases that match TRBD1. V was pared by 4 bases and J by 6 bases, with 26 bases of the junction left unmatched. This CDR3 is 21 amino acids long. CDR1 and CDR2 (germline): LNHDA, SQIVND (reference sequence). The CDR3 coding sequence is TGTGCCAGTAGTAGACGTAACAGGGGTTTCGTCGGGTCGTGGTCGGCCGGGGAGCTGTTTTTT. Translating gives CASSRRNRGFVGSWSAGELFF.

This clonotype was observed a handful of times. The chain employs TRBV6-1 and TRBJ1-6; TRBD1 matches 7 bases. The germline CDR1 and CDR2 sequences are MNHNS and SASEGT. Losses at the gene ends were 4 bases for V and 10 bases for J; bases not matched to a gene: 22. The CDR3 totals 19 residues. The CDR3 coding sequence is TGTGCCAGCAGTGTCGGGCGGTGGGGGACAGTTATTCTAAAGTCACCCCTCCACTTT. This codes for CASSVGRWGTVILKSPLHF.